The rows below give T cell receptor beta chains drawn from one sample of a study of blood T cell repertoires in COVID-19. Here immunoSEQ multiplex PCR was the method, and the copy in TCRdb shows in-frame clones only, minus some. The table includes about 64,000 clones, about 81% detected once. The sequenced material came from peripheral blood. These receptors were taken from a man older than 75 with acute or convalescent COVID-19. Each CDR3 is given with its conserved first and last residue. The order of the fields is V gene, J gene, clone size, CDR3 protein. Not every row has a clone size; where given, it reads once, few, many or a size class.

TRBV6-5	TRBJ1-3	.	CASSYSFTGGFGTIYF
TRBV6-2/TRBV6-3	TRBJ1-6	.	CASSPQGESSYNSPLHF
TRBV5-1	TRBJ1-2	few	CASSPLVAQVNGYTF
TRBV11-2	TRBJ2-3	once	CASSLGPSSADTQYF
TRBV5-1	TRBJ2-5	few	CASSPGTRSGGGVGETQYF
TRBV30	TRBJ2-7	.	CAWSPTGNEQYF
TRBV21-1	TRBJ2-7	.	CASTELGQESYEQYF
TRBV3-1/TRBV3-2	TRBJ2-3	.	CASSPGWGGRTDTQYF
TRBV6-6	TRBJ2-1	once	CASSYEGGPNEQFF
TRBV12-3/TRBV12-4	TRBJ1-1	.	CASSLYRGDEAFF
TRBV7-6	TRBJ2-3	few	CASSYGTPTDTQYF
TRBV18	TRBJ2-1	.	CASSSRTTGYNEQFF
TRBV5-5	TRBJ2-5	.	CASSLGLVQETQYF
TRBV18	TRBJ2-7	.	CASSPPKGGLAGGPSYEQYF
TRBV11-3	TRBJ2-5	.	CASSLGGQGKETQYF
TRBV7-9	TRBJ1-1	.	CASSSSGQVTRATEAFF
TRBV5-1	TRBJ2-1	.	CASSLEGTGISYNEQFF
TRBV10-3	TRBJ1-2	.	CAISERTGHGYTF
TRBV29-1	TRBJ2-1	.	CSVAVVGSSSYNEQFF
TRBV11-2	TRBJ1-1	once	CASSSGQGRTEAFF
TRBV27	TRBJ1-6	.	CASSPGTSNSPLHF
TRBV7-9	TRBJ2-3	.	CASSHPGQRTDTQYF
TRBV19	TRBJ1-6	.	CASSISGDRVISPLHF
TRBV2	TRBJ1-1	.	CASRPRTGTNTEAFF
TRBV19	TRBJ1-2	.	CASKGSRQGHYGYTF
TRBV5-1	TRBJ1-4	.	CASSQGQGAEKLFF
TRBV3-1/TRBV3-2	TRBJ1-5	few	CASSHGAGGNQPQHF
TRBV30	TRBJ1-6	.	CAWSVPGARGPPLHF
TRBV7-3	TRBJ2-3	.	CASSLAGSSTDTQYF
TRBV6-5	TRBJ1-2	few	CASSPLPDRDGYTF
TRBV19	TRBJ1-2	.	CASRRDNGGYTF
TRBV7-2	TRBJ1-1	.	CASSLGGIKTEAFF
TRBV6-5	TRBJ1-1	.	CASNTTGAGTEAFF
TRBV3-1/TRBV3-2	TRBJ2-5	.	CASSHTGARETQYF
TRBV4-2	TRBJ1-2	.	CASSQVSEDYGYTF
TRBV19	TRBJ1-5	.	CASSIRAGRSQPQHF
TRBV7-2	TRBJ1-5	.	CASSLITGVNQPQHF
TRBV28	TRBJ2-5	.	CASSLGQGLAYQETQYF
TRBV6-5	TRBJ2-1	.	CASSYSAGTRYNEQFF
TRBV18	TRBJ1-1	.	CASSPGTGNTEAFF
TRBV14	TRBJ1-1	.	CASSQVGTGEPEAFF
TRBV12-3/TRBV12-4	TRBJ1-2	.	CASSSGSYGYTF
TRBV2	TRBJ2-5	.	CASRVQGLAQETQYF
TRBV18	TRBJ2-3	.	CASSPSTSGFFTNTQYF
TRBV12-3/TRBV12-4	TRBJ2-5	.	CASSPDREETQYF
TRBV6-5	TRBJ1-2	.	CASSYARTANYGYTF
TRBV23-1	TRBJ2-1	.	CASSQIRDRETSGGATKVEQFF